This T cell receptor (beta chain) was identified in a study of regulatory T cells in long-lasting Graves disease. Findings and limits, study-wide: Persistent disease preferred TRBV28, TRBJ1-2 and TRBJ2-5; new disease, TRBV20-1 and TRBJ2-1.

The V and J ends lost 2 bases and 3 bases, in that order; junction bases with no gene match: 7. This CDR3 spans 16 amino acids. Germline V gene lookup returns CDR1 SGHTA and CDR2 FQGTGA. The sample's time point: newly diagnosed GD, antithyroid drugs for less than 3 months. Scientists built the TCR library using RNA that was extracted from PBMCs. Arm-PCR of CDR3 regions and iRepertoire HTBI primers were used to build TCR beta libraries. TCRdb re-analysed the multiplex PCR reads in MiXCR, keeping a single row per CDR3 protein. The table has over 350,000 distinct CDR3 sequences, around 13% seen once. This clonotype was recorded at least ten times. Its antigen is unidentified. This sample also belongs to another study, concerning T cells in Graves' hyperthyroidism and ophthalmopathy. From that report: First-round RT-PCR targeting the TCR CDR3 was performed with the HTBI primer set. Peripheral blood also featured most of the thyroid clonotypes expanded above 0.001.

The chain is built from TRBV7-3 and TRBJ2-7; 10 positions match TRBD2. The specimen comprised peripheral blood mononuclear cells (PBMCs), sampled at new diagnosis, from a patient treated with antithyroid drugs. This TCR was sampled from a woman aged 45 to 65 with Graves disease. Written as DNA, the CDR3 is TGTGCCAGCAGCTTAGGGGTCGGGACTAGCGTCTACGAGCAGTACTTC. Translating gives CASSLGVGTSVYEQYF.